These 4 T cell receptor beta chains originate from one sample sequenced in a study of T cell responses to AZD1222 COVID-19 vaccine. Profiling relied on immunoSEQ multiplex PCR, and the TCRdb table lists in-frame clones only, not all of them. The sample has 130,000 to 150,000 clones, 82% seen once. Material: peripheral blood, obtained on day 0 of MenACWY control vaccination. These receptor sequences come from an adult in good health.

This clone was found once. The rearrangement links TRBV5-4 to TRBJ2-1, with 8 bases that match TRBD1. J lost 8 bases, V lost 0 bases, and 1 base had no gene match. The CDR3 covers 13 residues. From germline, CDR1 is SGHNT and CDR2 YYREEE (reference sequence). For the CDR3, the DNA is TGTGCCAGCAGCTTGGACAGGGGGGATGAGCAGTTCTTC. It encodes CASSLDRGDEQFF.

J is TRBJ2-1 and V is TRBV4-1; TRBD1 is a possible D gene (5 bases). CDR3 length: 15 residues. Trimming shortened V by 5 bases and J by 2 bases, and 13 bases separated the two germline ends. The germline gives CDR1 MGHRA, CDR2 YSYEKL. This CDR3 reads CASSKGERTYNEQFF. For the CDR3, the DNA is TGCGCCAGCAGCAAAGGGGAACGGACCTACAATGAGCAGTTCTTC.

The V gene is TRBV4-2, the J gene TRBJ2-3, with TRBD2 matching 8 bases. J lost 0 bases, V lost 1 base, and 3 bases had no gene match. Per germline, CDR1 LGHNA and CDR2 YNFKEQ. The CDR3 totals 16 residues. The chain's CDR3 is CASSQGLAPSTDTQYF. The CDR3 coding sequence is TGTGCCAGCAGCCAAGGACTAGCGCCCAGCACAGATACGCAGTATTTT.

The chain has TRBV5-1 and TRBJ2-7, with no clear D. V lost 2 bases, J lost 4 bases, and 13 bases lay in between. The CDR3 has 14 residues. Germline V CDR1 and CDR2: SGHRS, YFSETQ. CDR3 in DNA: TGCGCCAGCAGCTTAAGATCAACAGATTACGAGCAGTACTTC. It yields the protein CASSLRSTDYEQYF.